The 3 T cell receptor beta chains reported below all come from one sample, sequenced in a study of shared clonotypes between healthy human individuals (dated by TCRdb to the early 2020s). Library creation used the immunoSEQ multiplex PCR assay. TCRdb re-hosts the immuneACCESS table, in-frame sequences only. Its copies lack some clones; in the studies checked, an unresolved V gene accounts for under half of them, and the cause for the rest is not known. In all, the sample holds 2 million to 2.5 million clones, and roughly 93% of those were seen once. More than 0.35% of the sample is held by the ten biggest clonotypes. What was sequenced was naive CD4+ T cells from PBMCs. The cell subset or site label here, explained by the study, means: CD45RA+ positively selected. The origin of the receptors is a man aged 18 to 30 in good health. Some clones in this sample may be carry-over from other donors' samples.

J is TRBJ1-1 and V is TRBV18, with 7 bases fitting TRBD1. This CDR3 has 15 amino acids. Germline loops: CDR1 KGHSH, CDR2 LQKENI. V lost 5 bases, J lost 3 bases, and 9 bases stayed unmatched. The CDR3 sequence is CASSSQVTGDTEAFF. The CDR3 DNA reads TGTGCCAGCTCATCCCAAGTAACAGGGGACACTGAAGCTTTCTTT.

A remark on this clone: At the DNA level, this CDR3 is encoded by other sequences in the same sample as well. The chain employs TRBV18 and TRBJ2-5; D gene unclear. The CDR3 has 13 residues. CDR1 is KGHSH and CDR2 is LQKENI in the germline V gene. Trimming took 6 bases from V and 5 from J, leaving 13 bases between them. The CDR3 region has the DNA TGTGCCAGCTCCCTGGGCCTAGGGGAGACCCAGTACTTC. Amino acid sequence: CASSLGLGETQYF.

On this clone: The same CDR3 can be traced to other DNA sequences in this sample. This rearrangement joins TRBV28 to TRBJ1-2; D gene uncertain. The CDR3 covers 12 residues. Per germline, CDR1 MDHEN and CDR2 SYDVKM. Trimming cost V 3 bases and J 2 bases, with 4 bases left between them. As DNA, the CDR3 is TGTGCCAGCAGTTTGGACAACTATGGCTACACCTTC. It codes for CASSLDNYGYTF.